This TCR beta chain was sequenced in a study of blood T cell repertoires in COVID-19. Study context: The United States, Italy and Spain provided the acute and convalescent COVID-19 samples. T cells, B-cell-depleted T cells, or PBMCs supplied cDNA or gDNA.

Here immunoSEQ multiplex PCR was the method, and the copy in TCRdb shows in-frame clones only, minus some. The sample comprises a few hundred thousand clones, around 91% of which are singletons, and 2.1% rests with the top ten. The germline CDR1 and CDR2 sequences are LNHDA and SQIVND (reference sequence). The CDR3 consists of 15 residues. The trim removed 5 bases at V and 4 bases at J, leaving 9 bases unmatched. Sequences were obtained from peripheral blood. The chain links TRBV19 to TRBJ2-5, with 8 bases identical to TRBD1. The clonotype originates from a woman aged 55-69 years with COVID-19, enrolled during active disease. The CDR3 sequence: CASSLRQGIGETQYF. The DNA for the CDR3 is TGTGCCAGTAGTCTTCGACAGGGGATAGGAGAGACCCAGTACTTC.